The rows below give T cell receptor beta chains drawn from one sample of a study of T-cell reconstitution after alpha-beta-depleted transplantation in children. MiXCR, applied by TCRdb to the PCR reads, yields one record per CDR3 protein. The table has approximately 420,000 distinct CDR3 sequences, approximately 11% seen once; the top ten hold about 5%. The sample was PBMCs from the stem cell graft donor, taken from the stem cell graft. Receptor source: a human donor who donated a stem cell graft to a child with acute myeloid leukemia. CDR3s include the opening cysteine and the closing phenylalanine or tryptophan.

j_gene | len | v_gene | CDR3aa
TRBJ2-1 | 13 | TRBV10-3 | CAIGGDRQNEQFF
TRBJ2-5 | 17 | TRBV7-8 | CASSLARRGSRPETQYF
TRBJ2-5 | 13 | TRBV5-6 | CASSLVALETQYF
TRBJ2-5 | 14 | TRBV19 | CASSTNSVQETQYF
TRBJ1-2 | 13 | TRBV11-2 | CASSQGAGRGYTF
TRBJ1-6 | 17 | TRBV4-1 | CASSQEEIGLYNSPLHF
TRBJ2-3 | 14 | TRBV29-1 | CSVDSGAITDTQYF
TRBJ1-6 | 15 | TRBV21-1 | CASSQAGTVDSPLHF
TRBJ1-5 | 14 | TRBV6-1 | CASSEVGQNQPQHF
TRBJ2-5 | 15 | TRBV18 | CASSPPKAPGETQYF
TRBJ1-1 | 15 | TRBV7-2 | CASSSQSDKSGEAFF